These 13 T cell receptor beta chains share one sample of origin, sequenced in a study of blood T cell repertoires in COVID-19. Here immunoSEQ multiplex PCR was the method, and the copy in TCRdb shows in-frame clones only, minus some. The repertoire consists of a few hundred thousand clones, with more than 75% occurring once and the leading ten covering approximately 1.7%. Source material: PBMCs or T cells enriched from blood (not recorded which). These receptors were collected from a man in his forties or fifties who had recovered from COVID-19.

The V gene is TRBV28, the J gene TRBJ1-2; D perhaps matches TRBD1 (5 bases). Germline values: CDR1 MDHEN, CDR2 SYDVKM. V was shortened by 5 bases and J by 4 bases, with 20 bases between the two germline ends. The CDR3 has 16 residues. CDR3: CASSPVGGPSSYGYTF. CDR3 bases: TGTGCCAGCAGTCCAGTCGGGGGACCATCCTCCTATGGCTACACCTTC.

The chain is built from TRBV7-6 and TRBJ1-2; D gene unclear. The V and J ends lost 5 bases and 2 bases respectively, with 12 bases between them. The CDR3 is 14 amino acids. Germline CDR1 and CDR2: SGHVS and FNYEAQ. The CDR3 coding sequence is TGTGCCAGCAGCCAGTGGCAGGTCAACTATGGCTACACCTTC. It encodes CASSQWQVNYGYTF.

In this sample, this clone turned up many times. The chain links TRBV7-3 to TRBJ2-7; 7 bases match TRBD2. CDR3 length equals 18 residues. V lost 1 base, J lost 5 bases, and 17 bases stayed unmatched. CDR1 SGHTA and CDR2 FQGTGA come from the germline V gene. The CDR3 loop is CASSLRPQKAGVRNEQYF. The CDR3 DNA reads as TGTGCCAGCAGCTTAAGGCCCCAAAAGGCGGGGGTGAGGAACGAGCAGTACTTC. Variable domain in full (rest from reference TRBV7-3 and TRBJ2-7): GAGVSQTPSNKVTEKGKYVELRCDPISGHTALYWYRQSLGQGPEFLIYFQGTGAADDSGLPNDRFFAVRPEGSVSTLKIQRTERGDSAVYLCASSLRPQKAGVRNEQYFGPGTRLTVT.

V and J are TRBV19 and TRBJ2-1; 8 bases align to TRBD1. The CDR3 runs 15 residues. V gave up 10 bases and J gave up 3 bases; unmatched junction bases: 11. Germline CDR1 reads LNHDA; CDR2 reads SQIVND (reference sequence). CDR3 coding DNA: TGTGCCACCTACTCCTCCGGGACAGGCTACAATGAGCAGTTCTTC. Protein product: CATYSSGTGYNEQFF.

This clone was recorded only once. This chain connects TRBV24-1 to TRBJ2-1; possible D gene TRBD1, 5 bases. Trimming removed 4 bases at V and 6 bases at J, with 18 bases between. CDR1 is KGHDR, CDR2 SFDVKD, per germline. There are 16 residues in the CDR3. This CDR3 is CATSEFGQGSLNEQFF. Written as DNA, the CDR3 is TGTGCCACCAGTGAATTTGGGCAGGGATCCCTCAATGAGCAGTTCTTC.

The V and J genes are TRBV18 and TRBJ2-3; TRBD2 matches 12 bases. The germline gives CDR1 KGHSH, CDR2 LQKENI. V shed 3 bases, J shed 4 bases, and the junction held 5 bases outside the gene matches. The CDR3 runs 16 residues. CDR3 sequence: CASSPSSGGAADTQYF. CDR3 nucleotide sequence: TGTGCCAGCTCACCCTCTAGCGGGGGGGCCGCAGATACGCAGTATTTT. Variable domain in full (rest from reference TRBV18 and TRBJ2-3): NAGVMQNPRHLVRRRGQEARLRCSPMKGHSHVYWYRQLPEEGLKFMVYLQKENIIDESGMPKERFSAEFPKEGPSILRIQQVVRGDSAAYFCASSPSSGGAADTQYFGPGTRLTVL.

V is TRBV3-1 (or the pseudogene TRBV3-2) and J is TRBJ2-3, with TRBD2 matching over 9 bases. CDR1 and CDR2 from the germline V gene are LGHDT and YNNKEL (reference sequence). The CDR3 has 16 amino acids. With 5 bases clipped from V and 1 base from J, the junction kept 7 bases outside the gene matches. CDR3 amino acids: CASSIRRTSGTDTQYF. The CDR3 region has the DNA TGTGCCAGCAGCATTAGACGGACTAGCGGCACAGATACGCAGTATTTT.

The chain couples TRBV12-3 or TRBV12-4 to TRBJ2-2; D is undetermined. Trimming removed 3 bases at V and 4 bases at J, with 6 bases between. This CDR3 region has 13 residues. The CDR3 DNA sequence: TGTGCCAGCAGTTTCAGAGGCACCGGGGAGCTGTTTTTT. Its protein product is CASSFRGTGELFF.

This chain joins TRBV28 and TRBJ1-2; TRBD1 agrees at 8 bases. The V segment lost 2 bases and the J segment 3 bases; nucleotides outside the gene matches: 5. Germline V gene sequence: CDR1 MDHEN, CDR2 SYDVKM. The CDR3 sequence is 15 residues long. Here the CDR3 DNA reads TGTGCCAGCAGTTTAGTTGGACAGGGTGACTATGGCTACACCTTC. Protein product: CASSLVGQGDYGYTF.

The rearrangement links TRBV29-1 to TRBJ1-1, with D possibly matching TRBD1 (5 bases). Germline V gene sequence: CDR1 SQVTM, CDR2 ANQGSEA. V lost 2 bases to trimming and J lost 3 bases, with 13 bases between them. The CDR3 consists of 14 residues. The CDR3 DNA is TGCAGCGTTGAAATCAGGGAGGGGTACACTGAAGCTTTCTTT. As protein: CSVEIREGYTEAFF.

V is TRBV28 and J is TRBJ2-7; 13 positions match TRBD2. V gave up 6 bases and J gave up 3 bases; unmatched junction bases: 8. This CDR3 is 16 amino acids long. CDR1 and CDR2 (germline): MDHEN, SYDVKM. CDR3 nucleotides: TGTGCCAGCAGCCCCGGTGGGACTAGCGGGATCTACGAGCAGTACTTC. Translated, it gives CASSPGGTSGIYEQYF.

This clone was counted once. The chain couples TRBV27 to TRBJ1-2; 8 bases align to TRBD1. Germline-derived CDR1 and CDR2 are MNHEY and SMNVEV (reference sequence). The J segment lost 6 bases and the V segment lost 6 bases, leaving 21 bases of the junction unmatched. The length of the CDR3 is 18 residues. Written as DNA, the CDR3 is TGTGCCAGCAGCATAACGTATAATACAGGGGGGGAGTTGGATGGCTACACCTTC. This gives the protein CASSITYNTGGELDGYTF.

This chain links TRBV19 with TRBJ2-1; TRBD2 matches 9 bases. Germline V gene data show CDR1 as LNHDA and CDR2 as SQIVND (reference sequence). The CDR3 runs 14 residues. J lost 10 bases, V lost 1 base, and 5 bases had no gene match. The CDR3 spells CASSIALAGIEQFF. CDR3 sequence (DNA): TGTGCCAGTAGTATAGCTCTAGCGGGAATAGAGCAGTTCTTC.